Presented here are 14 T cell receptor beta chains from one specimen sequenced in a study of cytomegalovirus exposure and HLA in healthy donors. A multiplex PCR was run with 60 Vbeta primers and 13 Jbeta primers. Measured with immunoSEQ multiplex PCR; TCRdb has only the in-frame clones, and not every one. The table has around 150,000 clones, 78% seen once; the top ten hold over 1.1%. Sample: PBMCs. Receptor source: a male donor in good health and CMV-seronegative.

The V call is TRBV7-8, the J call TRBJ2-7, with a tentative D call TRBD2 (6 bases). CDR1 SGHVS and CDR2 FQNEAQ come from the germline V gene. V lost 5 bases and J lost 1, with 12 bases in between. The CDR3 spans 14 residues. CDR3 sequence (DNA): TGTGCCAGCAGCAGGGGACTGCAGTCCTACGAGCAGTACTTC. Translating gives CASSRGLQSYEQYF.

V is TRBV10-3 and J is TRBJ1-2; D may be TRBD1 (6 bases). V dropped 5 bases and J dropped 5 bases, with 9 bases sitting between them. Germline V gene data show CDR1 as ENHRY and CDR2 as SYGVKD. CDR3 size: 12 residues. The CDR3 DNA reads TGTGCCATCAGTCCGGACAGTTATGGCTACACCTTC. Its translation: CAISPDSYGYTF.

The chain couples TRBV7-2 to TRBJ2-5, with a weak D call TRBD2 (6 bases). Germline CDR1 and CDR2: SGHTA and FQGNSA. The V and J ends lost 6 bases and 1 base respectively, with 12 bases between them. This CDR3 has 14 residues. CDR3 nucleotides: TGTGCCAGCAGTTTTGGAGGGTCCCAAGAGACCCAGTACTTC. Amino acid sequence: CASSFGGSQETQYF.

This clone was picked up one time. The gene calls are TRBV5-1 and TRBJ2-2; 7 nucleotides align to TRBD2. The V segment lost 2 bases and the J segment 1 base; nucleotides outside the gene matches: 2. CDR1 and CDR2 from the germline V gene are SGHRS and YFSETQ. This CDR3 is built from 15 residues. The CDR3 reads CASSFPSGNTGELFF. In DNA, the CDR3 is TGCGCCAGCAGCTTCCCTAGCGGGAACACCGGGGAGCTGTTTTTT.

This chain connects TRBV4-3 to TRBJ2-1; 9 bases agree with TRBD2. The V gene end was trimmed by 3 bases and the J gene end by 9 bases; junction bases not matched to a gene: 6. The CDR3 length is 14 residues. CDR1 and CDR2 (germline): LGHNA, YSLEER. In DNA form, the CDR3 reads TGCGCCAGCAGCCAGATAGCGGGAGTGGCTGAGCAGTTCTTC. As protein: CASSQIAGVAEQFF.

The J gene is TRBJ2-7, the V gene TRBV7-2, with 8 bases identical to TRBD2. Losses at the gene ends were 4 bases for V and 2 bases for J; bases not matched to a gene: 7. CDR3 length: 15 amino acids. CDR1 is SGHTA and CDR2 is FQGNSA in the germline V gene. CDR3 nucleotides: TGTGCCAGCAGCTGGGGCGGGGGGCAGACCTACGAGCAGTACTTC. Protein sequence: CASSWGGGQTYEQYF.

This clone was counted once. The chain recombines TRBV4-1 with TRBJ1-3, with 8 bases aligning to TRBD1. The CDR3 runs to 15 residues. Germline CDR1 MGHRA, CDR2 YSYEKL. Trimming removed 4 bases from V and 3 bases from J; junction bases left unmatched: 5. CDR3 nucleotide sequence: TGCGCCAGCAGCCGCCAGACAGGGGTTGGAAACACCATATATTTT. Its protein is CASSRQTGVGNTIYF.

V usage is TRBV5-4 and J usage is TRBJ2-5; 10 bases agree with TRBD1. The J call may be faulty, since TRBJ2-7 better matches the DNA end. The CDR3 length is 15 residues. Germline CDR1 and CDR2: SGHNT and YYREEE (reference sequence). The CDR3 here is CASSIRQGAHTEQYF. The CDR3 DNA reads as TGTGCCAGCAGCATCCGACAGGGGGCGCACACCGAGCAGTACTTC.

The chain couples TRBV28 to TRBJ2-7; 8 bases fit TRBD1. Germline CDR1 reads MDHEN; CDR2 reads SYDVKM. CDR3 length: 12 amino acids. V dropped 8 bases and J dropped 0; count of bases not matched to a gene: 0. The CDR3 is CASGTGSYEQYF. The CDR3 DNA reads TGTGCCAGCGGGACAGGCTCCTACGAGCAGTACTTC.

CDR3 sequence reads: CASSPKEEVTYEQYF. The DNA for the CDR3 is TGTGCCAGCAGCCCTAAAGAGGAGGTCACCTACGAGCAGTACTTC. The chain carries TRBV7-9 and TRBJ2-7, with D possibly matching TRBD2 (5 bases). With 5 bases removed from V and 2 bases from J, the gap between germline ends came to 16 bases. Germline V gives CDR1 SEHNR, CDR2 FQNEAQ (reference sequence). This CDR3 contains 15 residues.

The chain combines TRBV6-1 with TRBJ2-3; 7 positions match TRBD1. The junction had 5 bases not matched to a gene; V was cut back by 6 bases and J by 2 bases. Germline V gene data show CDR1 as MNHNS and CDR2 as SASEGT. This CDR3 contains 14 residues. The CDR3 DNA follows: TGTGCCAGCAGATCCGACAGGGACACAGATACGCAGTATTTT. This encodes CASRSDRDTDTQYF.

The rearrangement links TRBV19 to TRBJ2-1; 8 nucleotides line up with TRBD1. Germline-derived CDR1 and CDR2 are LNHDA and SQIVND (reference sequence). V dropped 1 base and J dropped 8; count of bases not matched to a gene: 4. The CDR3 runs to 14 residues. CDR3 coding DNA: TGTGCCAGTAGTATAGGGACAGGGAGGCATGAGCAGTTCTTC. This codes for CASSIGTGRHEQFF.

The CDR3 protein is CASSLETSPLDTQYF. In DNA form, the CDR3 reads TGTGCCAGCAGCTTAGAAACTAGCCCATTAGATACGCAGTATTTT. V is TRBV7-6 and J is TRBJ2-3; TRBD2 might be the D (6 bases). This CDR3 has 15 amino acids. V lost 1 base and J lost 5, with 13 bases in between. Germline V gives CDR1 SGHVS, CDR2 FNYEAQ.

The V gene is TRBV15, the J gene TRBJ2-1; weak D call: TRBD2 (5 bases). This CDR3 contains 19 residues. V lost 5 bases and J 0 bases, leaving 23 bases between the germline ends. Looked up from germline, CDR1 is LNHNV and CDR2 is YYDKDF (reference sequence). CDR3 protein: CATSHEPPPSGHSYNEQFF. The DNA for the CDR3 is TGTGCCACCAGCCACGAACCCCCCCCCAGCGGCCACTCCTACAATGAGCAGTTCTTC.